This T cell receptor beta chain was identified in a study of shared clonotypes between healthy human individuals. About the research overall: Three CD4 naive, three CD4 memory, two CD8 naive and one CD8 memory plate were used per donor. Study-level results: Memory subsets had estimated richness that was generally smaller than that of naive subsets.

To note about this clone: Its antigen remains unidentified.

The naive CD8 fraction comprised CD45RO-negative cells positively selected for CCR7 and excluded terminally differentiated effector memory CD45RA+ cells. Germline-derived CDR1 and CDR2 are SGHDN and FVKESK. V lost 4 bases and J lost 4, with 10 bases in between. CDR3 length equals 14 residues. Researchers ran the assay at a deep level. The data were produced by immunoSEQ multiplex PCR, yet TCRdb's version contains in-frame clones alone and is incomplete. This sample has over 2,000,000 clones, with around 93% found just once. The receptor was derived from a man between 18 and 29 years old in good health. Some clones in this sample may be carry-over from other donors' samples. Sequences were obtained from naive CD8+ T cells from PBMCs. This rearrangement joins TRBV14 to TRBJ1-4, with D unclear. CDR3 sequence: CASSPGRINEKLFF. In DNA form, the CDR3 reads TGTGCCAGCAGCCCCGGACGGATTAATGAAAAACTGTTTTTT. Full variable domain (rest looked up from reference TRBV14 and TRBJ1-4): EAGVTQFPSHSVIEKGQTVTLRCDPISGHDNLYWYRRVMGKEIKFLLHFVKESKQDESGMPNNRFLAERTGGTYSTLKVQPAELEDSGVYFCASSPGRINEKLFFGSGTQLSVL.